This T cell receptor (beta chain) was observed in a study of T cell responses to AZD1222 COVID-19 vaccine. General study points: CD4 TCRs covered the whole spike, strongest at regions 160-218 and 743-854.

In the case of this clone: The antigen is undetermined. This specimen includes other DNA sequences encoding the same CDR3.

V shed 0 bases and J 5 bases; nucleotides not matched to a gene: 2. The CDR3 sequence is 15 residues long. CDR1 and CDR2 (germline): SGHRS, YFSETQ. Sequencing used immunoSEQ multiplex PCR; TCRdb keeps in-frame clones, though not all of them. Of approximately 150,000 clones in the sample, around 84% are singletons; the top ten hold less than 6%. Some second doses came at about 4 weeks and others at about 12 weeks; these were pooled. The TCR sequence derives from an adult who received the AZD1222 COVID-19 vaccine. The J gene is TRBJ1-6, the V gene TRBV5-1; 7 nucleotides line up with TRBD1. Sample: peripheral blood, taken 28 days after the second AZD1222 dose. CDR3 loop: CASSLAGQNNSPLHF. The CDR3 DNA follows: TGCGCCAGCAGCTTGGCGGGACAGAATAATTCACCCCTCCACTTT.